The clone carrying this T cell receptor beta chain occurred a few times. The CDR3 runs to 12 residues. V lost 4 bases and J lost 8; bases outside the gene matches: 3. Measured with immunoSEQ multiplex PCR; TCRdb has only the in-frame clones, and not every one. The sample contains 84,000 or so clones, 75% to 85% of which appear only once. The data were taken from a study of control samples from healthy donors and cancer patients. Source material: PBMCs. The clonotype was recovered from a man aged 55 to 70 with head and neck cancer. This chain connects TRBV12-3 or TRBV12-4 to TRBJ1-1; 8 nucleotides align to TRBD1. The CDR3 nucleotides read TGTGCCAGCAGTTGGACAGGGAGCGAAGCTTTCTTT. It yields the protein CASSWTGSEAFF.